The rows below give T cell receptor beta chains drawn from one sample of a study of low-dose radiotherapy and immunotherapy resistance in tumors. TCRdb used MiXCR to reprocess the reads, holding one entry per CDR3 protein. Here the sample spans approximately 100,000 distinct CDR3 sequences, less than 25% being singletons. Sequences were derived from PBMCs, sampled after low-dose radiotherapy plus immunotherapy. The receptors were gathered from a male donor with prostate cancer. The CDR3 runs from the conserved cysteine through the conserved F or W. The D gene is left open where the match is weak. Clone size, where shown, is once, few, many, or a class for clones that have expanded.

clone_size	v_call	j_call	d_call	cdr3_aa	cdr3_nt
many	TRBV7-2	TRBJ2-7	NA	CASSLEGRPSYEQYF	TGTGCCAGCAGCTTAGAAGGGAGGCCGTCCTACGAGCAGTACTTC
few	TRBV5-1	TRBJ2-3	NA	CASSPGANTDTQYF	TGCGCCAGCAGTCCAGGGGCCAACACAGATACGCAGTATTTT
many	TRBV27	TRBJ1-4	TRBD1	CASGWTGVNEKLFF	TGTGCCAGCGGCTGGACAGGGGTTAATGAAAAACTGTTTTTT
many	TRBV19	TRBJ1-5	NA	CASSFGFRQPQHF	TGTGCCAGTAGTTTCGGGTTTCGGCAGCCCCAGCATTTT
many	TRBV5-1	TRBJ2-1	TRBD2	CASSLTSVSDNEQFF	TGCGCCAGCAGCTTGACTAGCGTAAGCGACAATGAGCAGTTCTTC
many	TRBV9	TRBJ1-3	NA	CASSGSSGNTIYF	TGTGCCAGCAGCGGGTCCTCTGGAAACACCATATATTTT
many	TRBV11-2	TRBJ2-7	TRBD1	CASSPTGAREQYF	TGTGCCAGCAGCCCGACAGGGGCAAGGGAGCAGTACTTC
many	TRBV7-9	TRBJ2-7	NA	CASSAVRGGDHYEQYF	TGTGCCAGCAGCGCAGTCAGGGGGGGGGACCACTACGAGCAGTACTTC
many	TRBV5-1	TRBJ2-2	TRBD1	CASRPGQELTGELFF	TGCGCCAGCAGGCCAGGACAGGAATTAACCGGGGAGCTGTTTTTT
many	TRBV10-1	TRBJ2-1	TRBD2	CASSESSGGDNEQFF	TGCGCCAGCAGTGAGTCTAGCGGGGGGGACAATGAGCAGTTCTTC
NA	TRBV18	TRBJ1-4	TRBD1	CASSPGQGRPSNEKLFF	TGTGCCAGCTCACCAGGACAGGGGAGGCCATCTAATGAAAAACTGTTTTTT
many	TRBV27	TRBJ1-5	NA	CASSFASGQPQHF	TGTGCCAGCAGTTTCGCCTCGGGACAGCCCCAGCATTTT
many	TRBV5-4	TRBJ2-1	NA	CASSSWLAGANEQFF	TGTGCCAGCAGCTCGTGGTTGGCGGGGGCGAATGAGCAGTTCTTC
many	TRBV5-6	TRBJ2-5	NA	CASSFGGVAETQYF	TGTGCCAGCAGCTTTGGAGGGGTAGCAGAGACCCAGTACTTC
NA	TRBV29-1	TRBJ1-1	NA	CSVAGVSNTEAFF	TGCAGCGTCGCCGGGGTCTCGAACACTGAAGCTTTCTTT
once	TRBV2	TRBJ2-5	TRBD2	CASSASGRAQETQYF	TGTGCCAGCAGTGCCAGCGGGAGGGCCCAAGAGACCCAGTACTTC
many	TRBV19	TRBJ1-1	NA	CASSSRAGVIMNTEAFF	TGTGCCAGTAGTTCCCGGGCAGGGGTGATCATGAACACTGAAGCTTTCTTT
many	TRBV19	TRBJ1-1	TRBD1	CASSRDRGSEAFF	TGTGCCAGTAGTAGGGACAGGGGTTCTGAAGCTTTCTTT
many	TRBV7-9	TRBJ2-7	NA	CASSPRRASHEQYF	TGTGCCAGCAGCCCAAGGAGGGCGAGTCACGAGCAGTACTTC
many	TRBV11-1	TRBJ2-1	TRBD1	CASSHKGWTGKNEQFF	TGTGCCAGCAGCCATAAGGGATGGACAGGGAAAAATGAGCAGTTCTTC
NA	TRBV27	TRBJ2-7	TRBD2	CAGSLFGLAGGYEQYF	TGTGCCGGCAGTTTATTTGGCCTAGCGGGGGGCTACGAGCAGTACTTC
many	TRBV18	TRBJ2-7	NA	CASSPRTTDSYEQYF	TGTGCCAGCTCACCACGTACGACAGACTCCTACGAGCAGTACTTC
many	TRBV10-3	TRBJ2-3	NA	CAIRGDWATDTQYF	TGTGCCATCAGAGGAGATTGGGCCACAGATACGCAGTATTTT
many	TRBV5-5	TRBJ2-7	NA	CASSLSSAQGFYEQYF	TGTGCCAGCAGCTTGTCGTCGGCGCAGGGTTTCTACGAGCAGTACTTC